This TCR beta chain was documented in a study of OX40 agonist ivuxolimab in advanced cancers. Whole-study context: Earlier anti-PD-1, anti-PD-L1 or anti-CTLA-4 therapy was permitted; roughly 37% had received some.

Assay used: immunoSEQ multiplex PCR; TCRdb lists only in-frame clones, some missing. The sample yields 45,000 to 65,000 clones, approximately 84% seen once. Deletions cut 6 bases from V and 2 bases from J, with 21 bases between. CDR3 length equals 17 residues. Per germline, CDR1 SGHTA and CDR2 FQGTGA. This specimen consisted of CD4+ or CD8+ T cells sorted from blood, obtained in a trial of the OX40 agonist ivuxolimab. This clonotype was sampled from an adult with an advanced solid tumor such as melanoma, head and neck, liver or kidney cancer. This chain connects TRBV7-3 to TRBJ2-3; the D gene is possibly TRBD1 (6 bases). CDR3 in amino acids: CASRRPQGPGPTDTQYF. CDR3 nucleotide sequence: TGTGCCAGCAGGAGACCACAGGGCCCTGGCCCCACAGATACGCAGTATTTT.